These T cell receptor beta chains were read from a single sample in a study of blood T cell repertoires in COVID-19. The method was immunoSEQ multiplex PCR; TCRdb's version includes in-frame clones alone and lacks a portion of them. The profile covers a few hundred thousand clones, with around 84% appearing a single time and around 1.7% taken by the ten largest. Sequences were obtained from PBMCs or T cells enriched from blood (not recorded which). These receptors all stem from a man aged 35-49 years who had recovered from COVID-19. Both conserved end residues are part of each CDR3.

TRBV7-8,15,CASSLGRLAGGEQYF
TRBV5-6,16,CASSLASRGDNQPQHF
TRBV5-6,15,CASSLGAGSLNEQFF
TRBV28,12,CASRRAQETQYF
TRBV27,17,CASSLSPSGGSYNEQFF
TRBV5-4,12,CASSLGVREQYF
TRBV11-3,15,CASSLTGTGANVLTF
TRBV30,16,CAWGRADRTGNEKLFF
TRBV2,13,CASQLGAKNIQYF
TRBV7-2,16,CASSAILADSSYEQYF
TRBV27,12,CASSLLSYEQYF
TRBV4-1,19,CASSQGFPGLTGSTDTQYF
TRBV30,17,CACVGGPESSYNSPLHF
TRBV29-1,14,CSVAEVADSYEQYF
TRBV5-1,15,CASRPPTVAGETQYF
TRBV4-3,15,CASSHHRETNEKLFF
TRBV6-5,12,CASSSTGSGYTF
TRBV7-2,15,CASSLAGQGYSPLHF
TRBV5-1,14,CASSMDRENEKLFF
TRBV10-1,18,CATLLAGGRPYMSDTQYF
TRBV11-1,16,CASSSDNTGYYTEAFF
TRBV28,17,CASRPSGAFGTNEKLFF
TRBV19,16,CASKTLGTGDNSPLHF
TRBV7-8,15,CASRSAGGPSNEQFF
TRBV7-6,14,CASSLGEGRNEQFF
TRBV30,15,CAWTTGTGVPYEQYF
TRBV12-3/TRBV12-4,13,CASTAASGLEQYF
TRBV14,15,CASSHTYRGGEKLFF
TRBV19,14,CASSIDYGTYEQYF
TRBV7-2,15,CASSLRQGTAGELFF
TRBV2,15,CASSEWSGSSSEQYF
TRBV30,14,CAWSWGVGQETQYF